This T cell receptor (beta chain) was found in a study of T-cell reconstitution after alpha-beta-depleted transplantation in children. The germline V and J ends were trimmed by 3 bases and 0 bases, with 9 bases remaining between them. Germline V gene lookup returns CDR1 DFQATT and CDR2 SNEGSKA (reference sequence). This CDR3 is 14 amino acids long. In this sample, this clonotype turned up a few times. Unique molecular identifiers featured in how the TCRbeta library was prepared. TCRdb analysed the PCR reads with MiXCR anew, one entry per CDR3 protein. This table holds fewer than 1 million distinct CDR3 sequences, roughly 15% found once.

The V gene is TRBV20-1, the J gene TRBJ1-3; possible D gene TRBD1, 5 bases. The clonotype was recovered from a male patient younger than 18 who had a stem cell transplant for acute lymphoblastic leukemia, so the T cells may come from the graft donor. Sequenced material: PBMCs, mostly from graft donor cells, taken 360 days after TCRalphabeta/CD19-depleted stem cell transplant. The CDR3 DNA reads as TGCAGTGCTAGTGACGGGGGCTCTGGAAACACCATATATTTT. Translation: CSASDGGSGNTIYF.